These 8 T cell receptor beta chains were all obtained from the same sample, sequenced in a study of T cell clones after liver transplantation. TCRdb keeps only in-frame clones here, not all; method: immunoSEQ multiplex PCR. The sample includes about 72,000 clones, about nine tenths of them seen just once. Sequences were derived from CD4+ T cells from blood, sampled before liver transplant. The receptors stem from a human donor who received a liver transplant.

The chain links TRBV9 to TRBJ2-1; TRBD2 matches at 12 bases. The CDR3 totals 16 residues. CDR1 and CDR2 from the germline V gene are SGDLS and YYNGEE. V shed 4 bases, J shed 4 bases, and the junction held 6 bases outside the gene matches. The DNA for the CDR3 is TGTGCCAGCAGCCTCCGGACTAGCGGGAATTACAATGAGCAGTTCTTC. Its protein product is CASSLRTSGNYNEQFF.

V usage is TRBV7-2 and J usage is TRBJ2-5; D gene ambiguous. Germline V CDR1 and CDR2: SGHTA, FQGNSA. Trimming left V 0 bases short and J 4 bases short, with 0 bases between. The CDR3 covers 11 residues. The CDR3 region has the DNA TGTGCCAGCAGCTTAGCAGAGACCCAGTACTTC. Translated: CASSLAETQYF.

The chain combines TRBV19 with TRBJ2-1; D possibly matches TRBD1 or TRBD2 (7 bases each). Germline CDR1 LNHDA, CDR2 SQIVND (reference sequence). Trimming removed 2 bases from V and 5 bases from J, with 16 bases in between. The CDR3 spans 16 residues. This chain's CDR3 is CASSIKARGRDNEQFF. CDR3 coding DNA: TGTGCCAGTAGTATAAAGGCCAGGGGGAGGGACAATGAGCAGTTCTTC.

CDR3 residues: CASSLGQGLPGELFF. As DNA, the CDR3 is TGCGCCAGCAGCTTGGGACAGGGTCTTCCCGGGGAGCTGTTTTTT. The J gene is TRBJ2-2, the V gene TRBV5-1, with 7 nucleotides matching TRBD1. The CDR3 has 15 residues. The V segment lost 0 bases and the J segment 6 bases; nucleotides outside the gene matches: 5. The germline V gene encodes CDR1 SGHRS and CDR2 YFSETQ. The full variable domain, rest sourced from reference TRBV5-1 and TRBJ2-2, is KAGVTQTPRYLIKTRGQQVTLSCSPISGHRSVSWYQQTPGQGLQFLFEYFSETQRNKGNFPGRFSGRQFSNSRSEMNVSTLELGDSALYLCASSLGQGLPGELFFGEGSRLTVL.

The rearrangement joins TRBV28 to TRBJ2-5; 9 nucleotides match TRBD1. Germline V gene data show CDR1 as MDHEN and CDR2 as SYDVKM. This CDR3 has 15 residues. The V segment lost 6 bases and the J segment 4 bases; nucleotides outside the gene matches: 9. In nucleotides, the CDR3 is TGTGCCAGCAGGTTCGATACAGGGGGCGGAGAGACCCAGTACTTC. This encodes CASRFDTGGGETQYF.

This CDR3 is CASSPRGAGTTGELFF. The CDR3 DNA reads TGTGCCAGCAGCCCGAGGGGGGCAGGGACGACCGGGGAGCTGTTTTTT. J is TRBJ2-2 and V is TRBV9; D assignment may be TRBD1 or TRBD2 (6 bases each). The CDR3 consists of 16 residues. The V gene lost 4 bases and the J gene lost 5 bases, with 18 bases spanning the gap. CDR1 and CDR2 from the germline V gene are SGDLS and YYNGEE. Full variable domain (outside the CDR3, taken from reference TRBV9 and TRBJ2-2): DSGVTQTPKHLITATGQRVTLRCSPRSGDLSVYWYQQSLDQGLQFLIQYYNGEERAKGNILERFSAQQFPDLHSELNLSSLELGDSALYFCASSPRGAGTTGELFFGEGSRLTVL.

The chain combines TRBV7-9 with TRBJ2-2, with 9 bases fitting TRBD1. The germline CDR1 and CDR2 sequences are SEHNR and FQNEAQ (reference sequence). V lost 5 bases to trimming and J lost 7 bases; unmatched junction nucleotides: 8. The CDR3 loop spans 15 amino acids. CDR3 residues: CASSTRTGAIGELFF. The DNA for the CDR3 is TGTGCCAGCAGCACCCGGACAGGGGCCATCGGGGAGCTGTTTTTT.

This rearrangement joins TRBV27 to TRBJ1-1; 9 nucleotides agree with TRBD1. CDR3 length equals 17 residues. The V segment lost 0 bases and the J segment 4 bases; nucleotides outside the gene matches: 9. Germline V gene data show CDR1 as MNHEY and CDR2 as SMNVEV (reference sequence). In DNA, the CDR3 is TGTGCCAGCAGTTTATCAAGACAGGGGGGCAGGGCCACTGAAGCTTTCTTT. Translation: CASSLSRQGGRATEAFF.